The 29 T cell receptor beta chains given below trace back to one sample, sequenced in a study of cytomegalovirus exposure and HLA in healthy donors. The primer mix had 60 Vbeta and 13 Jbeta primers. The method was immunoSEQ multiplex PCR; TCRdb's version includes in-frame clones alone and lacks a portion of them. The sample records about 140,000 clones, 70% to 85% being singletons. The sample taken for sequencing was PBMCs. The receptor source for this set is a man younger than 45 in good health and CMV-seropositive.

This rearrangement joins TRBV14 to TRBJ2-2, with 8 bases that match TRBD2. Germline CDR1 SGHDN, CDR2 FVKESK. J was trimmed by 0 bases and V by 0 bases; bases with no gene match: 6. The CDR3 runs to 18 residues. The CDR3: CASSQDLSGGSNTGELFF. The CDR3 coding sequence is TGTGCCAGCAGCCAAGATCTGAGCGGGGGATCGAACACCGGGGAGCTGTTTTTT.

The gene calls are TRBV6-1 and TRBJ2-5; no reliable D call. V lost 8 bases, J lost 5 bases, and 15 bases lay in between. Looked up from germline, CDR1 is MNHNS and CDR2 is SASEGT. This CDR3 comprises 13 residues. The DNA for the CDR3 is TGTGCCAGCCGACAAGCATATGGGGAGACCCAGTACTTC. It codes for CASRQAYGETQYF.

The J gene is TRBJ1-3, the V gene TRBV29-1, with D unresolved. The CDR3 contains 13 residues. Germline CDR1 and CDR2: SQVTM and ANQGSEA. V dropped 1 base and J dropped 0 bases, with 4 bases sitting between them. The CDR3, as DNA: TGCAGCGTTGAAGGAGACTCTGGAAACACCATATATTTT. This translates into CSVEGDSGNTIYF.

The chain uses TRBV6-8 and TRBJ2-7; 7 positions agree with TRBD2. V lost 0 bases and J lost 4; bases outside the gene matches: 6. Germline V gene data show CDR1 as MNHGY and CDR2 as SAAAGT. CDR3 size: 15 residues. CDR3 coding DNA: TGTGCCAGCAGTTACTCCACTGGCGGGAGATACGAGCAGTACTTC. Amino acids: CASSYSTGGRYEQYF.

A word on this clone: This sample includes further DNA sequences coding for the same CDR3. This sequence joins TRBV9 and TRBJ2-7; D might be TRBD2 (6 bases). This CDR3 has 13 residues. Deletions cut 2 bases from V and 3 bases from J, with 9 bases between. Germline CDR1 is SGDLS and CDR2 is YYNGEE. The DNA for the CDR3 is TGTGCCAGCAGCGTCAGTAGCGGCTACGAGCAGTACTTC. Translating gives CASSVSSGYEQYF. Drawing the rest from reference TRBV9 and TRBJ2-7, the complete variable domain is DSGVTQTPKHLITATGQRVTLRCSPRSGDLSVYWYQQSLDQGLQFLIQYYNGEERAKGNILERFSAQQFPDLHSELNLSSLELGDSALYFCASSVSSGYEQYFGPGTRLTVT.

This sequence joins TRBV4-1 and TRBJ2-4; 9 bases match TRBD2. The V and J ends lost 6 bases and 1 base, in that order; junction bases with no gene match: 7. This CDR3 is built from 16 residues. The germline gives CDR1 MGHRA, CDR2 YSYEKL. The CDR3 loop reads CASSSGTSLAKNIQYF. The DNA of the CDR3 is TGCGCCAGCAGTTCCGGGACTAGCCTGGCCAAAAACATTCAGTACTTC.

This clone was seen a single time. The chain couples TRBV2 to TRBJ2-5; 7 bases line up with TRBD2. The CDR3 totals 15 residues. V lost 5 bases to trimming and J lost 5 bases; unmatched junction nucleotides: 11. Per germline, CDR1 SNHLY and CDR2 FYNNEI. The CDR3 is CASSTRASGSETQYF. CDR3 DNA: TGTGCCAGCAGTACCCGGGCTAGCGGATCGGAGACCCAGTACTTC.

The chain uses TRBV11-2 and TRBJ1-5; no definite D call. V lost 0 bases and J 0 bases, leaving 6 bases between the germline ends. This CDR3 spans 15 amino acids. From germline, CDR1 is SGHAT and CDR2 FQNNGV. DNA for the CDR3: TGTGCCAGCAGCTTAGAAGGGAGTAGCAATCAGCCCCAGCATTTT. Translating gives CASSLEGSSNQPQHF.

The chain uses TRBV7-3 and TRBJ2-1; possibly TRBD1 for D (7 bases). The CDR3 is 18 residues long. V gave up 1 base and J gave up 2 bases, with 18 bases separating them. Germline lookup yields CDR1 SGHTA and CDR2 FQGTGA. CDR3 protein: CASSLIGGRGETYNEQFF. In nucleotides, the CDR3 is TGTGCCAGCAGCTTAATCGGTGGCAGGGGGGAGACCTACAATGAGCAGTTCTTC.

The CDR3 reads CASSQVAGVAEQYF. The DNA of the CDR3 is TGTGCCAGCAGCCAAGTAGCGGGAGTGGCCGAGCAGTACTTC. The chain employs TRBV14 and TRBJ2-7; 9 bases fit TRBD2. The germline gives CDR1 SGHDN, CDR2 FVKESK. The CDR3 runs 14 residues. V was clipped by 1 base and J by 6 bases; unmatched bases: 4.

This clone was found a few times. This chain's CDR3 is CASSLKRGLPDTQYF. CDR3 bases: TGTGCCAGCAGCCTCAAGCGGGGACTTCCGGATACGCAGTATTTT. The rearrangement uses TRBV7-9 and TRBJ2-3, with TRBD2 identical over 7 bases. Germline-derived CDR1 and CDR2 are SEHNR and FQNEAQ (reference sequence). Trimming removed 5 bases from V and 6 bases from J; junction bases left unmatched: 11. The CDR3 is 15 residues long.

The chain recombines TRBV5-1 with TRBJ1-1; the match to TRBD1 covers 8 bases. This CDR3 spans 14 amino acids. CDR1 is SGHRS and CDR2 is YFSETQ in the germline V gene. J gave up 1 base and V 3 bases, and 2 bases lay outside the gene matches. CDR3 in amino acids: CASSSGQGNTEAFF. CDR3 nucleotides: TGCGCCAGCAGCTCCGGACAGGGGAACACTGAAGCTTTCTTT.

This chain's CDR3 is CASSLGLLYTF. The CDR3 region has the DNA TGTGCCAGCAGTTTGGGACTTCTCTACACCTTC. This rearrangement joins TRBV7-9 to TRBJ1-2, with a weak D call TRBD1 (5 bases). CDR1 is SEHNR and CDR2 is FQNEAQ in the germline V gene (reference sequence). This CDR3 is 11 amino acids long. Trimming took off 6 bases at V and 10 bases at J, with 12 bases between the two ends. The full variable domain, completed using reference TRBV7-9 and TRBJ1-2, is DTGVSQNPRHKITKRGQNVTFRCDPISEHNRLYWYRQTLGQGPEFLTYFQNEAQLEKSRLLSDRFSAERPKGSFSTLEIQRTEQGDSAMYLCASSLGLLYTFGSGTRLTVV.

The chain uses TRBV7-9 and TRBJ2-5; 8 nucleotides match TRBD2. CDR3 length: 15 amino acids. Per germline, CDR1 SEHNR and CDR2 FQNEAQ (reference sequence). The ends lost 4 bases at V and 5 bases at J; junction bases unmatched: 9. The CDR3 DNA follows: TGTGCCAGCAGCTCCCTCGGGACTAGAAGGGAGACCCAGTACTTC. It is translated as CASSSLGTRRETQYF. Full variable domain (missing parts from reference TRBV7-9 and TRBJ2-5): DTGVSQNPRHKITKRGQNVTFRCDPISEHNRLYWYRQTLGQGPEFLTYFQNEAQLEKSRLLSDRFSAERPKGSFSTLEIQRTEQGDSAMYLCASSSLGTRRETQYFGPGTRLLVL.

This clone has only a few counts. The V and J genes are TRBV7-9 and TRBJ1-4; 7 bases match TRBD1. Germline CDR1 is SEHNR and CDR2 is FQNEAQ (reference sequence). After removal of 5 bases from V and 3 bases from J, the junction contained 3 bases not matched to a gene. This CDR3 is built from 14 residues. In DNA form, the CDR3 reads TGTGCCAGCAGCGCCGGGACAGCTAATGAAAAACTGTTTTTT. Translated: CASSAGTANEKLFF.

V usage is TRBV28 and J usage is TRBJ2-5; possible D gene TRBD2, 5 bases. V was pared by 5 bases and J by 3 bases, with 13 bases between. The CDR3 consists of 14 residues. Germline values: CDR1 MDHEN, CDR2 SYDVKM. The CDR3 DNA follows: TGTGCCAGCAGTCCCCCCAGGCGGGAAGAGACCCAGTACTTC. Translating it yields CASSPPRREETQYF.

The V and J genes are TRBV7-6 and TRBJ2-5, with D hard to call. This CDR3 contains 13 residues. V gave up 4 bases and J gave up 5 bases, with 11 bases separating them. The V gene's germline CDR1 is SGHVS and CDR2 FNYEAQ. The CDR3 loop reads CASSYRGAETQYF. CDR3 coding DNA: TGTGCCAGCAGCTACCGTGGAGCGGAGACCCAGTACTTC.

This clone was detected once. The chain carries TRBV29-1 and TRBJ1-4; 7 bases match TRBD1. This CDR3 is 13 amino acids long. Germline values: CDR1 SQVTM, CDR2 ANQGSEA. The V gene end was trimmed by 4 bases and the J gene end by 8 bases; junction bases not matched to a gene: 7. CDR3 region: CSVGGQGEEKLFF. CDR3 nucleotides: TGCAGCGTTGGAGGGCAGGGGGAAGAAAAACTGTTTTTT.

V gene TRBV9 combines with J gene TRBJ2-3; 10 positions agree with TRBD1. V was pared by 3 bases and J by 2 bases, with 12 bases of the junction left unmatched. CDR1 is SGDLS and CDR2 is YYNGEE in the germline V gene. The CDR3 is 18 residues long. CDR3 DNA sequence: TGTGCCAGCAGCGCCCCCTTAGGGACAGGGGAGGTCACAGATACGCAGTATTTT. This translates into CASSAPLGTGEVTDTQYF.

This chain connects TRBV7-2 to TRBJ1-1, with 7 bases matching TRBD1. CDR3 length: 15 residues. CDR1 is SGHTA and CDR2 is FQGNSA in the germline V gene. V was pared by 5 bases and J by 2 bases, with 8 bases of the junction left unmatched. The CDR3 DNA sequence: TGTGCCAGCAGCAGTACGACAGGGCCCAACACTGAAGCTTTCTTT. Translating gives CASSSTTGPNTEAFF.

The chain links TRBV11-2 to TRBJ1-4, with 7 positions matching TRBD1. V dropped 4 bases and J dropped 7; count of bases not matched to a gene: 3. Germline V gene lookup returns CDR1 SGHAT and CDR2 FQNNGV. This CDR3 spans 13 amino acids. DNA for the CDR3: TGTGCCAGCAGCTCAAGGGACAGTGAAAAACTGTTTTTT. This sequence encodes CASSSRDSEKLFF.

In this sample, this clone turned up a few times. The V call is TRBV18, the J call TRBJ1-1; TRBD1 might be the D (5 bases). V was clipped by 8 bases and J by 6 bases, with 13 bases between them. The CDR3 runs to 12 residues. Looked up from germline, CDR1 is KGHSH and CDR2 is LQKENI. CDR3 sequence: CASRGTGAEAFF. DNA for the CDR3: TGTGCCAGCCGAGGGACTGGCGCTGAAGCTTTCTTT.

The rearrangement joins TRBV29-1 to TRBJ2-5; D perhaps matches TRBD1 (6 bases). V was shortened by 0 bases and J by 2 bases, with 13 bases between the two germline ends. From germline, CDR1 is SQVTM and CDR2 ANQGSEA. The CDR3 extends over 15 amino acids. The CDR3 region is CSVEEQGWGQETQYF. CDR3 in DNA: TGCAGCGTTGAAGAACAGGGCTGGGGGCAAGAGACCCAGTACTTC.

V usage is TRBV6-5 and J usage is TRBJ2-5, with D maybe TRBD1 (6 bases). Germline CDR1 MNHEY, CDR2 SVGAGI. Deletions cut 10 bases from V and 3 bases from J, with 15 bases between. The CDR3 extends over 13 amino acids. The CDR3 DNA is TGTGCCACTGCAGGGGCGAGGGAAGAGACCCAGTACTTC. This gives the protein CATAGAREETQYF.

The chain employs TRBV7-9 and TRBJ1-5; 9 nucleotides align to TRBD1. In germline, CDR1 is SEHNR, CDR2 FQNEAQ (reference sequence). V lost 6 bases and J lost 2; bases outside the gene matches: 2. The CDR3 runs to 14 residues. The CDR3 is CASSRQGGNQPQHF. CDR3 coding DNA: TGTGCCAGCAGTCGACAGGGGGGCAATCAGCCCCAGCATTTT.

This chain connects TRBV25-1 to TRBJ1-1, with 9 positions matching TRBD1. Germline V gene sequence: CDR1 MGHDK, CDR2 SYGVNS. The CDR3 length is 18 residues. J lost 2 bases, V lost 4 bases, and 14 bases had no gene match. The CDR3 loop reads CASSATSWTGVGNTEAFF. As DNA, the CDR3 is TGTGCCAGCAGTGCCACATCTTGGACAGGGGTGGGAAACACTGAAGCTTTCTTT.

The V call is TRBV5-1, the J call TRBJ2-3; 7 positions agree with TRBD1. CDR3 length equals 15 residues. The V and J ends lost 0 bases and 9 bases, in that order; junction bases with no gene match: 10. The germline V gene encodes CDR1 SGHRS and CDR2 YFSETQ. In nucleotides, the CDR3 is TGCGCCAGCAGCTTGGACGGGACAGAAGGTAGAACGCAGTATTTT. Translation: CASSLDGTEGRTQYF.

J is TRBJ1-4 and V is TRBV9; 7 bases fit TRBD1. Trimming removed 4 bases from V and 8 bases from J; junction bases left unmatched: 20. This CDR3 has 18 amino acids. Germline V gene data show CDR1 as SGDLS and CDR2 as YYNGEE. CDR3 nucleotides: TGTGCCAGCAGCCCGGAGACCGGGACAGTTACTTTTGAAGAAAAACTGTTTTTT. It translates to CASSPETGTVTFEEKLFF.

The gene calls are TRBV28 and TRBJ1-1, with D uncertain. Germline CDR1 reads MDHEN; CDR2 reads SYDVKM. V lost 6 bases and J 1 base, leaving 6 bases between the germline ends. This CDR3 region has 12 residues. CDR3 residues: CASRRKNTEAFF. The CDR3 DNA follows: TGTGCCAGCAGGAGAAAGAACACTGAAGCTTTCTTT.